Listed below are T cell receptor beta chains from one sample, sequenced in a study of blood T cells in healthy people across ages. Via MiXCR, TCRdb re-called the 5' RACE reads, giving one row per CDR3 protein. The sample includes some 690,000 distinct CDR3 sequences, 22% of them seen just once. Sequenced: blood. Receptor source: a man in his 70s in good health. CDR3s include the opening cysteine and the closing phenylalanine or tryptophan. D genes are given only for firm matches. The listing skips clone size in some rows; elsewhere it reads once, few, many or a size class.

CDR3nt: TGTGCCACCAGTGATTCCTACTCGGGGGGCGGCTTCACCGGGGAGCTGTTTTTT
CDR3aa: CATSDSYSGGGFTGELFF
j_gene: TRBJ2-2
abundance: few
v_gene: TRBV24-1
d_gene: -

CDR3nt: TGCGCCAGCAGCCCCGGGGCGGCTAACTATGGCTACACCTTC
CDR3aa: CASSPGAANYGYTF
j_gene: TRBJ1-2
abundance: -
v_gene: TRBV5-1
d_gene: -

CDR3nt: TGCGCCAGCAGCTTGGCAGGAAGCGGGGGCGTCTACAATGAGCAGTTCTTC
CDR3aa: CASSLAGSGGVYNEQFF
j_gene: TRBJ2-1
abundance: -
v_gene: TRBV5-1
d_gene: TRBD2

CDR3nt: TGTGCCAGTAGTATAGCCTGGGGGGCCACAGATACGCAGTATTTT
CDR3aa: CASSIAWGATDTQYF
j_gene: TRBJ2-3
abundance: -
v_gene: TRBV19
d_gene: -

CDR3nt: TGTGCCAGCAGCTATTTAGCGGGGGAAGAGACCCAGTACTTC
CDR3aa: CASSYLAGEETQYF
j_gene: TRBJ2-5
abundance: -
v_gene: TRBV7-6
d_gene: TRBD2

CDR3nt: TGCAGCGTGGATAGGGGACAGGGGAATTACAATGAGCAGTTCTTC
CDR3aa: CSVDRGQGNYNEQFF
j_gene: TRBJ2-1
abundance: few
v_gene: TRBV29-1
d_gene: TRBD1

CDR3nt: TGCAGTGCTAGAGCGGGGGGGCCCAACACGCAGTATTTT
CDR3aa: CSARAGGPNTQYF
j_gene: TRBJ2-3
abundance: -
v_gene: TRBV20-1
d_gene: TRBD2

CDR3nt: TGTGCCAGCAGTGAGTTAGGTACCGGGGAGCTGTTTTTT
CDR3aa: CASSELGTGELFF
j_gene: TRBJ2-2
abundance: -
v_gene: TRBV2
d_gene: -

CDR3nt: TGTGCCAGCCAAATAGCGGGAAAGGTAGATGAGCAGTTCTTC
CDR3aa: CASQIAGKVDEQFF
j_gene: TRBJ2-1
abundance: -
v_gene: TRBV6-2/TRBV6-3
d_gene: TRBD2

CDR3nt: TGTGCCAGCAGTGAAAGGGTTGAGACCCAGTACTTC
CDR3aa: CASSERVETQYF
j_gene: TRBJ2-5
abundance: few
v_gene: TRBV25-1
d_gene: -

CDR3nt: TGTGCCAGCAATGAGAATCGGGCTACGCAGTATTTT
CDR3aa: CASNENRATQYF
j_gene: TRBJ2-3
abundance: many
v_gene: TRBV6-1
d_gene: -

CDR3nt: TGTGCCAGCAGCCAAGAAGGGGGGCAAGTGTATGGCTACACCTTC
CDR3aa: CASSQEGGQVYGYTF
j_gene: TRBJ1-2
abundance: -
v_gene: TRBV3-1
d_gene: -

CDR3nt: TGCAGCGTTGAAGAGGGTCCGGAAAACATTCAGTACTTC
CDR3aa: CSVEEGPENIQYF
j_gene: TRBJ2-4
abundance: -
v_gene: TRBV29-1
d_gene: -

CDR3nt: TGTGCCATCAGTGGCAACAGTGCCTTCTCTGGAAACACCATATATTTT
CDR3aa: CAISGNSAFSGNTIYF
j_gene: TRBJ1-3
abundance: -
v_gene: TRBV10-3
d_gene: -

CDR3nt: TGCGCCAGCAGGGAAACGGGACTAACGGGTGAGGGCTGGTATGAGCAGTTCTTC
CDR3aa: CASRETGLTGEGWYEQFF
j_gene: TRBJ2-1
abundance: few
v_gene: TRBV4-3
d_gene: TRBD2

CDR3nt: TGTGCCTGGGCCCAGGTGGGGGGCTGGGGCACTGAAGCTTTCTTT
CDR3aa: CAWAQVGGWGTEAFF
j_gene: TRBJ1-1
abundance: few
v_gene: TRBV30
d_gene: -

CDR3nt: TGCAGCGTTCCCTACGGGACTAGCGGGAGGTGGGCCGGGGAGCTGTTTTTT
CDR3aa: CSVPYGTSGRWAGELFF
j_gene: TRBJ2-2
abundance: -
v_gene: TRBV29-1
d_gene: TRBD2

CDR3nt: TGTGCCAGCAGTTACTCCCTTCGGGACGAGCAGTACTTC
CDR3aa: CASSYSLRDEQYF
j_gene: TRBJ2-7
abundance: -
v_gene: TRBV6-2/TRBV6-3
d_gene: -

CDR3nt: TGTGCCAGCAGTCTTAGCACAGGGATGTTGGATGGCTACACCTTC
CDR3aa: CASSLSTGMLDGYTF
j_gene: TRBJ1-2
abundance: few
v_gene: TRBV12-3/TRBV12-4
d_gene: -

CDR3nt: TGTGCCATCAGTGGGACCCTCGGGACCGCTTACAATGAGCAGTTCTTC
CDR3aa: CAISGTLGTAYNEQFF
j_gene: TRBJ2-1
abundance: few
v_gene: TRBV10-3
d_gene: -

CDR3nt: TGCGCCAGCAGTGGGACTTCCCCCTGGCAGTATTTT
CDR3aa: CASSGTSPWQYF
j_gene: TRBJ2-3
abundance: -
v_gene: TRBV10-2
d_gene: -

CDR3nt: TGCGCCAGCAGCCCGCAGACTAGCGGGGGATTCACAGATACGCAGTATTTT
CDR3aa: CASSPQTSGGFTDTQYF
j_gene: TRBJ2-3
abundance: few
v_gene: TRBV5-1
d_gene: TRBD2

CDR3nt: TGCAGCGTTTGGAAGGGAGTCGTAGATACGCAGTATTTT
CDR3aa: CSVWKGVVDTQYF
j_gene: TRBJ2-3
abundance: few
v_gene: TRBV29-1
d_gene: -

CDR3nt: TGTGCCACCAGTGATCCAGGGGAAGAGACCCAGTACTTC
CDR3aa: CATSDPGEETQYF
j_gene: TRBJ2-5
abundance: -
v_gene: TRBV24-1
d_gene: -

CDR3nt: TGTGCCAGCAGAAGCACCGGGACGGCTAATGAAAAACTGTTTTTT
CDR3aa: CASRSTGTANEKLFF
j_gene: TRBJ1-4
abundance: -
v_gene: TRBV6-1
d_gene: -

CDR3nt: TGCGCCAGCAGCTTTTCCCCTCGGGACGGATGGGGTGAAAAACTGTTTTTT
CDR3aa: CASSFSPRDGWGEKLFF
j_gene: TRBJ1-4
abundance: -
v_gene: TRBV5-1
d_gene: -

CDR3nt: TGTGCCAGCTTCAGTACTAGCGGGTTCTCCGATGAGCAGTTCTTC
CDR3aa: CASFSTSGFSDEQFF
j_gene: TRBJ2-1
abundance: -
v_gene: TRBV6-2/TRBV6-3
d_gene: TRBD2

CDR3nt: TGCAGTGCTAGACTCGCGGGGCCTTCCCAGCAGTACTTC
CDR3aa: CSARLAGPSQQYF
j_gene: TRBJ2-5
abundance: once
v_gene: TRBV20-1
d_gene: -

CDR3nt: TGTGCCAGCAGCCCCCGGGGACTAGCATCCACAGATACGCAGTATTTT
CDR3aa: CASSPRGLASTDTQYF
j_gene: TRBJ2-3
abundance: few
v_gene: TRBV12-3/TRBV12-4
d_gene: TRBD2

CDR3nt: TGTGCCAGCAGCTTGGCGGTGTACGGGACGGGGAACACCGGGGAGCTGTTTTTT
CDR3aa: CASSLAVYGTGNTGELFF
j_gene: TRBJ2-2
abundance: few
v_gene: TRBV5-4
d_gene: -

CDR3nt: TGTGCCAGCAGCTTAGAATTTGAAGCTTTCTTT
CDR3aa: CASSLEFEAFF
j_gene: TRBJ1-1
abundance: -
v_gene: TRBV11-3
d_gene: -

CDR3nt: TGTGCCAGCAGTTACGACATTTTAAACACTGAAGCTTTCTTT
CDR3aa: CASSYDILNTEAFF
j_gene: TRBJ1-1
abundance: -
v_gene: TRBV6-6
d_gene: -

CDR3nt: TGTGCCAGCAGCTTAGCGCTGTATCAGGTTGTGGGCCGGAATGAAAAACTGTTTTTT
CDR3aa: CASSLALYQVVGRNEKLFF
j_gene: TRBJ1-4
abundance: -
v_gene: TRBV7-8
d_gene: -